What follows describes a single T cell receptor (beta chain). As yet, its antigen is unknown. The sample is drawn from a study of Tregs in tolerant kidney transplant recipients. Looking at the study overall: The nonmyeloablative bone marrow transplants came from related graft donors, with transient mixed chimerism. Overall study results and limits: Nucleotide sequences could not be compared across some patients' samples due to primer changes. The small number of patients limits these findings pending further validation.

V was clipped by 2 bases and J by 10 bases, with 12 bases between them. The CDR3 spans 14 residues. The V gene's germline CDR1 is SGHTA and CDR2 FQGNSA. Sequenced by immunoSEQ multiplex PCR; TCRdb stores in-frame clones only, minus some. The sample includes roughly 80,000 clones, 91% of them seen just once. The V call is TRBV7-2, the J call TRBJ1-6; maybe TRBD1 (5 bases). The clonotype was recovered from a human donor who received a combined kidney and bone marrow transplant. The source was Tregs from blood, collected before the transplant. The CDR3 bases are TGTGCCAGCAGCTTAATGGGGGACGGGTCACCCCTCCACTTT. It codes for CASSLMGDGSPLHF.